Below, 16 T cell receptor beta chains from the same sample are listed, as sequenced in a study of T cells after yellow fever vaccination. TCRdb re-derived calls from the 5' RACE reads in MiXCR, one entry per CDR3 protein. The sample holds about 320,000 distinct CDR3 sequences, over 3.5% seen once. This specimen was PBMCs, taken 15 days after the yellow fever booster vaccination. All receptors derive from a young man who received the YFV17D yellow fever vaccine.

The chain employs TRBV23-1 and TRBJ2-5, with 8 bases identical to TRBD1. TRBV23-1 qualifies as an ORF whose function is uncertain. This CDR3 region has 18 residues. With V trimmed by 3 bases and J by 1 base, 13 bases remained unmatched. The CDR3 DNA sequence: TGCGCCAGCAGTCACCACGCGACCACAGGGGGACCCCAAGAGACCCAGTACTTC. It translates to CASSHHATTGGPQETQYF.

Only a few counts were recorded for this clonotype. The chain employs TRBV2 and TRBJ1-3; the D is unclear. The CDR3 consists of 15 residues. Germline CDR1 is SNHLY and CDR2 is FYNNEI. Trimming left V 4 bases short and J 0 bases short, with 10 bases between. The CDR3 reads CASSGRESSGNTIYF. The CDR3 DNA is TGTGCCAGCAGTGGCCGAGAGAGCTCTGGAAACACCATATATTTT.

This clonotype was found a few times. CDR3 in amino acids: CASGRNQNTEAFF. The CDR3 DNA reads TGCGCCAGCGGAAGGAACCAGAACACTGAAGCTTTCTTT. The chain uses TRBV5-1 and TRBJ1-1, with D hard to call. V lost 7 bases to trimming and J lost 1 base, with 11 bases between them. This CDR3 has 13 amino acids. CDR1 and CDR2 (germline): SGHRS, YFSETQ.

This rearrangement joins TRBV19 to TRBJ1-1; D gene ambiguous. Deletions cut 5 bases from V and 1 base from J, with 8 bases between. The CDR3 runs 13 residues. From germline, CDR1 is LNHDA and CDR2 SQIVND (reference sequence). The CDR3 bases are TGTGCCAGTAGTTCCATATGGAACACTGAAGCTTTCTTT. Protein product: CASSSIWNTEAFF.

This clonotype was observed many times. The rearrangement links TRBV7-9 to TRBJ2-2; D may match TRBD1 or TRBD2 (5 bases each). The CDR3 extends over 14 amino acids. CDR1 and CDR2 from the germline V gene are SEHNR and FQNEAQ (reference sequence). V lost 4 bases, J lost 4 bases, and 10 bases lay in between. CDR3 sequence: CASSSTRGTGELFF. CDR3 bases: TGTGCCAGCAGCTCCACGAGGGGCACCGGGGAGCTGTTTTTT.

This chain connects TRBV7-9 to TRBJ2-7; D uncertain. The CDR3 covers 12 residues. V was trimmed by 5 bases and J by 3 bases, leaving 8 bases between them. CDR1 and CDR2 (germline): SEHNR, FQNEAQ (reference sequence). CDR3 coding DNA: TGTGCCAGCAGCCCCCTATTCTACGAGCAGTACTTC. Amino acid sequence: CASSPLFYEQYF.

This clonotype showed up just a few times. The V and J genes are TRBV7-9 and TRBJ2-1; no firm D call. Germline CDR1 reads SEHNR; CDR2 reads FQNEAQ (reference sequence). The V end was cut by 1 base, the J end by 10 bases, with 8 bases between. The CDR3 covers 12 residues. CDR3: CASSLDVGEQFF. The CDR3 coding sequence is TGTGCCAGCAGCTTAGATGTCGGCGAGCAGTTCTTC.

This clonotype was recorded once. A much larger clone sits a single nucleotide away, making a read error possible. V is TRBV9 and J is TRBJ2-7; D is possibly TRBD1 or TRBD2 (5 bases each). CDR1 SGDLS and CDR2 YYNGEE come from the germline V gene. The CDR3 is 15 amino acids. The CDR3 DNA sequence: TGTGCCTGCAGCCCTCAGGGCACGGGGATCTACGAGCAGTACTTC. Translation: CACSPQGTGIYEQYF. Using reference TRBV9 and TRBJ2-7 for the parts outside the CDR3, the full variable domain is DSGVTQTPKHLITATGQRVTLRCSPRSGDLSVYWYQQSLDQGLQFLIQYYNGEERAKGNILERFSAQQFPDLHSELNLSSLELGDSALYFCACSPQGTGIYEQYFGPGTRLTVT.

This clonotype was counted between two and nine times. The rearrangement uses TRBV30 and TRBJ1-2, with a tentative D call TRBD1 (6 bases). V was trimmed by 0 bases and J by 6 bases, leaving 11 bases between them. The CDR3 totals 13 residues. Germline V gene data show CDR1 as GTSNPN and CDR2 as SVGIG (reference sequence). CDR3 DNA: TGTGCCTGGAGTGTACAGGGAACCCATGGCTACACCTTC. This gives the protein CAWSVQGTHGYTF.

In its sample, this clonotype was seen many times. The chain combines TRBV4-3 with TRBJ1-4; perhaps TRBD1 as D (5 bases). The CDR3 runs 14 residues. The germline V and J ends were trimmed by 1 base and 12 bases, with 15 bases remaining between them. Per the germline V gene, CDR1 is LGHNA and CDR2 is YSLEER. CDR3 in amino acids: CASSQARKGMQLFF. For the CDR3, the DNA is TGCGCCAGCAGCCAAGCTAGGAAGGGGATGCAACTGTTTTTT.

In its sample, this clonotype was seen many times. This rearrangement joins TRBV10-3 to TRBJ1-5; D remains ambiguous. The CDR3 totals 12 residues. Germline CDR1 reads ENHRY; CDR2 reads SYGVKD. V was cut by 6 bases and J by 6 bases, with 9 bases left in between. CDR3 residues: CAIRGVGQPQHF. The CDR3 nucleotides are TGTGCCATCAGGGGAGTGGGTCAGCCCCAGCATTTT.

The rearrangement joins TRBV30 to TRBJ1-1; D remains unclear. CDR1 is GTSNPN, CDR2 SVGIG, per germline (reference sequence). This CDR3 is built from 15 residues. Deletions cut 0 bases from V and 4 bases from J, with 15 bases between. CDR3 in amino acids: CAWSVLGGRLTEAFF. As DNA, the CDR3 is TGTGCCTGGAGTGTACTTGGAGGGAGGCTCACTGAAGCTTTCTTT.

This clonotype was seen repeatedly, ten times or more. This chain joins TRBV7-9 and TRBJ1-1; no clear D gene. Germline V gives CDR1 SEHNR, CDR2 FQNEAQ (reference sequence). This CDR3 is built from 14 residues. With 7 bases removed from V and 0 bases from J, the gap between germline ends came to 12 bases. The CDR3 loop is CASNPSGMNTEAFF. DNA of the CDR3: TGTGCCAGCAACCCATCGGGTATGAACACTGAAGCTTTCTTT.

Many counts were recorded for this clonotype. This sequence joins TRBV7-9 and TRBJ1-1; D remains unclear. The CDR3 is 14 amino acids. Germline values: CDR1 SEHNR, CDR2 FQNEAQ (reference sequence). V dropped 2 bases and J dropped 4 bases, with 11 bases sitting between them. CDR3 in DNA: TGTGCCAGCAGCTTATTCCAGGTGGTCACTGAAGCTTTCTTT. It encodes CASSLFQVVTEAFF.

The rearrangement links TRBV7-2 to TRBJ1-5, with unresolved D. CDR3 length: 15 residues. Germline CDR1 and CDR2: SGHTA and FQGNSA. V lost 3 bases and J lost 3, with 12 bases in between. CDR3 sequence reads: CASSFQPGPNQPQHF. The CDR3 DNA reads as TGTGCCAGCAGCTTCCAACCCGGGCCCAATCAGCCCCAGCATTTT.

To note about this clonotype: A much larger clone lies one base from this, so it may be a read error. This rearrangement joins TRBV20-1 to TRBJ2-1; TRBD2 matches at 11 bases. This CDR3 comprises 13 residues. Germline V gene lookup returns CDR1 DFQATT and CDR2 SNEGSKA (reference sequence). The J segment lost 6 bases and the V segment lost 4 bases, leaving 2 bases of the junction unmatched. CDR3 sequence: CSATTSGGNEQFF. The DNA of the CDR3 is TGCAGTGCTACCACTAGCGGGGGCAATGAGCAGTTCTTC.